The rows below give T cell receptor beta chains drawn from one sample of a study of cytotoxic CD8 clonotypes in ibrutinib-treated CLL. The method was immunoSEQ multiplex PCR; TCRdb's version includes in-frame clones alone and lacks a portion of them. The table has some 28,000 clones, roughly 57% seen once; the top ten hold less than 6%. Sequenced here: PBMCs, sampled before ibrutinib treatment. The origin of the receptors is a human donor with chronic lymphocytic leukemia. Each CDR3 is given with its conserved first and last residue. A D gene is named only where the DNA matches it firmly. Clone sizes are given selectively: once, few, many, or a class where the clone is expanded.

TRBD1	TRBV27	TRBJ2-1	few	CASSRGGVGINEQFF	TGTGCCAGCAGCAGAGGGGGCGTGGGAATCAATGAGCAGTTCTTC
TRBD2	TRBV7-3	TRBJ2-3	NA	CASSLAAPGLASADTQYF	TGTGCCAGCAGCTTGGCAGCACCGGGACTAGCTTCCGCAGATACGCAGTATTTT
NA	TRBV6-5	TRBJ1-4	NA	CASSFSGTTNEKLFF	TGTGCCAGCAGTTTCTCAGGGACAACTAATGAAAAACTGTTTTTT
NA	TRBV9	TRBJ2-7	NA	CASSTTMGEQYF	TGTGCCAGCAGTACTACAATGGGGGAGCAGTACTTC
NA	TRBV19	TRBJ2-7	NA	CASSIRGTKKNEQYF	TGTGCCAGTAGTATAAGGGGGACTAAAAAGAACGAGCAGTACTTC
NA	TRBV5-6	TRBJ2-5	NA	CASSLGQTYGAQYF	TGTGCCAGCAGCTTGGGACAAACGTACGGGGCCCAGTACTTC
NA	TRBV7-3	TRBJ2-1	NA	CASSLMRDNEQFF	TGTGCCAGCAGCTTAATGAGGGACAATGAGCAGTTCTTC
NA	TRBV15	TRBJ2-7	NA	CATSREDRHWISEQYF	TGTGCCACCAGCAGAGAGGATCGGCATTGGATCTCCGAGCAGTACTTC
TRBD1	TRBV11-1	TRBJ1-2	NA	CASSSPDRRNYGYTF	TGTGCCAGCAGCTCCCCGGACAGGCGTAACTATGGCTACACCTTC
TRBD1	TRBV5-1	TRBJ1-5	NA	CASSFAGGADQPQHF	TGCGCCAGCAGCTTCGCAGGGGGCGCCGATCAGCCCCAGCATTTT
TRBD1	TRBV6-6	TRBJ2-5	NA	CASTRTGGEETQYF	TGTGCCAGCACCCGGACAGGGGGGGAAGAGACCCAGTACTTC
NA	TRBV27	TRBJ2-1	NA	CASKPPPGHEQFF	TGTGCCAGCAAACCTCCGCCGGGGCATGAGCAGTTCTTC
NA	TRBV5-6	TRBJ2-4	few	CASSLLFSDAEAKNIQYF	TGTGCCAGCAGCTTATTATTTAGTGATGCGGAAGCCAAAAACATTCAGTACTTC
TRBD1	TRBV2	TRBJ1-4	few	CASRTGATGREKLFF	TGTGCCAGCAGAACAGGGGCCACGGGTCGAGAAAAACTGTTTTTT
TRBD2	TRBV6-6	TRBJ2-1	NA	CASSTPGLAILDEQFF	TGTGCCAGCAGTACACCGGGACTAGCAATTTTGGATGAGCAGTTCTTC
NA	TRBV2	TRBJ2-5	once	CASTGLKETQYF	TGTGCCAGTACAGGGTTAAAGGAGACCCAGTACTTC
NA	TRBV11-2	TRBJ2-7	few	CASSLQTNEYEQYF	TGTGCCAGCAGCCTACAAACGAATGAATACGAGCAGTACTTC
NA	TRBV5-1	TRBJ2-1	NA	CASTGRANEQFF	TGCGCCAGTACCGGCCGGGCCAATGAGCAGTTCTTC
TRBD2	TRBV19	TRBJ2-3	NA	CASSIKATGRGLAGSTDTQYF	TGTGCCAGTAGTATCAAGGCAACAGGGAGGGGACTAGCGGGAAGCACAGATACGCAGTATTTT
TRBD1	TRBV7-2	TRBJ1-1	NA	CASSYPYTGQYAFF	TGTGCCAGCAGCTACCCTTATACGGGACAGTACGCTTTCTTT
NA	TRBV2	TRBJ2-4	medium-sized	CASRPPLGDIGENIQYF	TGTGCCAGTCGACCGCCCCTTGGGGACATCGGGGAAAACATTCAGTACTTC
NA	TRBV7-8	TRBJ2-4	few	CASSPWVSGAKNIQYF	TGTGCCAGCAGCCCGTGGGTCAGTGGGGCAAAAAACATTCAGTACTTC
NA	TRBV19	TRBJ2-1	NA	CASSIVGDNEQFF	TGTGCCAGTAGTATAGTTGGGGACAATGAGCAGTTCTTC
NA	TRBV7-9	TRBJ2-7	NA	CASSLAQGYEQYF	TGTGCCAGCAGCTTAGCACAGGGCTACGAGCAGTACTTC
NA	TRBV6-1	TRBJ1-2	NA	CASSAKGTYYGYTF	TGTGCCAGCAGTGCAAAGGGGACCTACTATGGCTACACCTTC
NA	TRBV4-1	TRBJ1-2	once	CASSQVGGPRYGYTF	TGCGCCAGCAGCCAAGTAGGGGGGCCGCGCTATGGCTACACCTTC
NA	TRBV5-4	TRBJ1-6	NA	CASSLRGGGSPLHF	TGTGCCAGCAGCTTGAGGGGGGGTGGTTCACCCCTCCACTTT
NA	TRBV7-2	TRBJ2-3	once	CASSLLRITDTQYF	TGTGCCAGCAGCCTACTTCGAATAACAGATACGCAGTATTTT
TRBD1	TRBV29-1	TRBJ2-5	NA	CSVEGTGQETQYF	TGCAGCGTTGAAGGGACAGGCCAAGAGACCCAGTACTTC
NA	TRBV4-1	TRBJ1-1	NA	CASSQSNLVLGGGNTEAFF	TGCGCCAGCAGCCAATCGAATCTCGTTTTGGGAGGCGGGAACACTGAAGCTTTCTTT
NA	TRBV15	TRBJ1-5	NA	CATSTQSNNQPQHF	TGTGCCACCAGCACTCAGTCCAACAATCAGCCCCAGCATTTT
NA	TRBV7-9	TRBJ2-2	NA	CATRRQRANYTGELFF	TGTGCCACCCGGCGACAGCGAGCGAACTACACCGGGGAGCTGTTTTTT
NA	TRBV5-1	TRBJ2-7	NA	CASSLEAIGTLFGPRYEQYF	TGCGCCAGCAGCTTGGAGGCAATTGGGACTTTATTCGGCCCGCGCTACGAGCAGTACTTC
NA	TRBV5-1	TRBJ1-6	NA	CASSFSGSLNGNSPLHF	TGCGCCAGCAGCTTTTCGGGCAGCCTGAACGGTAATTCACCCCTCCACTTT
TRBD2	TRBV7-2	TRBJ2-7	NA	CASSLGGGSSYEQYF	TGTGCCAGCAGCTTAGGGGGGGGATCCTCCTACGAGCAGTACTTC
NA	TRBV11-2	TRBJ2-3	few	CASSPIREGSTDTQYF	TGTGCCAGCAGCCCCATCAGAGAGGGCTCCACAGATACGCAGTATTTT
TRBD1	TRBV11-2	TRBJ1-3	few	CASSLGQSTAIYF	TGTGCCAGCAGCTTGGGACAGTCGACGGCCATATATTTT
NA	TRBV27	TRBJ2-1	NA	CASGRSEQFF	TGTGCCAGCGGCCGCTCTGAGCAGTTCTTC
TRBD1	TRBV2	TRBJ2-7	few	CAGGDRVIGEQYF	TGTGCCGGTGGAGACAGGGTTATCGGCGAGCAGTACTTC
TRBD2	TRBV5-1	TRBJ2-1	NA	CASSSTTGTSGLHEQFF	TGCGCCAGCAGCTCAACGACAGGGACTAGCGGGTTGCATGAGCAGTTCTTC
NA	TRBV29-1	TRBJ2-1	few	CSVWPQFF	TGCAGCGTTTGGCCCCAGTTCTTC
TRBD1	TRBV27	TRBJ1-1	NA	CASSWTGPNAEAFF	TGTGCCAGCAGTTGGACAGGGCCCAACGCTGAAGCTTTCTTT
NA	TRBV7-2	TRBJ2-7	NA	CASSSPLPSYEQYF	TGTGCCAGCAGCTCCCCCCTACCTTCCTACGAGCAGTACTTC
TRBD2	TRBV7-3	TRBJ2-3	few	CASSEAGGLDTQYF	TGTGCCAGCAGCGAAGCGGGGGGGCTAGATACGCAGTATTTT
NA	TRBV7-9	TRBJ1-5	few	CARVPRAGNQPQHF	TGTGCCAGAGTACCCAGAGCAGGCAATCAGCCCCAGCATTTT
NA	TRBV10-3	TRBJ2-7	few	CAISERGMRRSYEQYF	TGTGCCATCAGTGAGAGGGGGATGAGGAGATCCTACGAGCAGTACTTC
NA	TRBV5-1	TRBJ2-1	NA	CASSLSWGMGWQFF	TGCGCCAGCAGCTTGTCGTGGGGCATGGGGTGGCAGTTCTTC
TRBD2	TRBV27	TRBJ2-7	NA	CASSLVLAGPSEQYF	TGTGCCAGCAGTTTGGTACTAGCGGGACCCTCCGAGCAGTACTTC
NA	TRBV4-1	TRBJ2-6	NA	CASSQVAGAGANVLTF	TGCGCCAGCAGCCAAGTCGCAGGGGCTGGGGCCAACGTCCTGACTTTC
NA	TRBV7-2	TRBJ2-2	NA	CASSWYSGELFF	TGTGCCAGCAGCTGGTACAGCGGGGAGCTGTTTTTT
NA	TRBV21-1	TRBJ1-3	few	CASSKHRRISGNTIYF	TGTGCCAGCAGCAAACACCGGAGAATCTCTGGAAACACCATATATTTT
TRBD1	TRBV9	TRBJ1-2	NA	CASSVDRQGEGSLSYTF	TGTGCCAGCAGCGTAGATCGACAGGGGGAAGGATCCCTTAGCTACACCTTC
NA	TRBV15	TRBJ1-4	NA	CATSRRTGWEANEKLFF	TGTGCCACCAGCAGACGAACAGGGTGGGAGGCTAATGAAAAACTGTTTTTT
TRBD1	TRBV2	TRBJ1-1	NA	CASTTSVTGRESAEAFF	TGTGCCAGCACCACATCGGTGACAGGGAGGGAGAGCGCTGAAGCTTTCTTT
NA	TRBV6-1	TRBJ2-7	NA	CASSEAGYEQYF	TGTGCCAGCAGTGAAGCCGGGTACGAGCAGTACTTC
NA	TRBV2	TRBJ1-1	few	CASRHHKQATEAFF	TGTGCCAGCAGGCATCACAAACAGGCGACTGAAGCTTTCTTT
TRBD1	TRBV19	TRBJ2-1	few	CASTGGARQFF	TGTGCCAGTACAGGGGGCGCTAGGCAGTTCTTC
NA	TRBV27	TRBJ2-7	NA	CASSSYRQGGGEQYF	TGTGCCAGCAGTTCATACCGACAGGGAGGAGGGGAGCAGTACTTC
NA	TRBV19	TRBJ1-2	NA	CASSITPGHGYTF	TGTGCCAGTAGTATAACCCCGGGCCATGGCTACACCTTC
NA	TRBV11-2	TRBJ2-7	few	CASSLVFEQYF	TGTGCCAGCAGCTTAGTTTTTGAGCAGTACTTC